The 21 T cell receptor beta chains below were found in one sample sequenced in a study of early T cells in non-severe SARS-CoV-2 infection (dated by TCRdb to about 2021). Library prep was done by 5' RACE. Data came from a NextSeq 500. The raw public reads went through TCRdb reprocessing: fastp at Q25, MiXCR clone calling, in-frame beta chains kept. Every CDR3 protein is listed once, alongside the most common genes and DNA of its rows. The sample contains about 81,000 distinct CDR3 sequences, 5% to 6.5% of them found a single time. Roughly 8% of the sample rests with the top ten. The specimen sequenced was whole blood. The receptor source for this set is an adult who was a healthcare worker with PCR-confirmed SARS-CoV-2 infection or an uninfected control (not recorded which).

This chain's CDR3 is CASRGDGITGELFF. As DNA, the CDR3 is TGTGCCAGCAGGGGGGACGGGATCACCGGGGAGCTGTTTTTT. The V and J genes are TRBV12-3 or TRBV12-4 and TRBJ2-2, with D perhaps assigned TRBD1 or TRBD2 (5 bases each). Between the trimmed V and J ends, which lost 6 bases and 4 bases, there was a span of 12 bases. This CDR3 is 14 amino acids long.

This clonotype was seen at least ten times. The chain employs TRBV6-6 and TRBJ1-1, with 8 nucleotides matching TRBD1. The ends lost 8 bases at V and 1 base at J; junction bases unmatched: 12. The CDR3 has 16 amino acids. CDR1 and CDR2 from the germline V gene are MNHNY and SVGAGI (reference sequence). The CDR3 DNA follows: TGTGCCAGCCGACAGGGGTACGGAGAGAGGAACACTGAAGCTTTCTTT. Translation gives CASRQGYGERNTEAFF.

The chain joins TRBV5-5 to TRBJ2-5, with 11 bases aligning to TRBD2. The CDR3 is made up of 15 amino acids. With V trimmed by 4 bases and J by 1 base, 3 bases remained unmatched. Germline lookup yields CDR1 SGHKS and CDR2 YYEKEE (reference sequence). CDR3 residues: CASSKGLAVQETQYF. The DNA of the CDR3 is TGTGCCAGCAGCAAGGGACTAGCGGTCCAAGAGACCCAGTACTTC.

By its share, this clonotype is medium-sized. The chain carries TRBV11-2 and TRBJ2-4; D call uncertain. In germline, CDR1 is SGHAT, CDR2 FQNNGV. The germline V and J ends were trimmed by 2 bases and 4 bases, with 15 bases remaining between them. This CDR3 comprises 16 residues. The DNA of the CDR3 is TGTGCCAGCAGCTTATTACCGACGGAGCCGAAAAACATTCAGTACTTC. Protein product: CASSLLPTEPKNIQYF. Based on the CDR3 plus reference TRBV11-2 and TRBJ2-4, the full variable domain is EAGVAQSPRYKIIEKRQSVAFWCNPISGHATLYWYQQILGQGPKLLIQFQNNGVVDDSQLPKDRFSAERLKGVDSTLKIQPAKLEDSAVYLCASSLLPTEPKNIQYFGAGTRLSVL.

J is TRBJ1-1 and V is TRBV6-5; possibly TRBD1 for D (5 bases). V was cut by 0 bases and J by 3 bases, with 8 bases left in between. This CDR3 region has 14 residues. The germline gives CDR1 MNHEY, CDR2 SVGAGI. CDR3 nucleotides: TGTGCCAGCAGTTACTCCAGGGTATACACTGAAGCTTTCTTT. This gives the protein CASSYSRVYTEAFF.

This clonotype was seen ten or more times. The rearrangement joins TRBV30 to TRBJ1-1, with no clear D. Germline V gene lookup returns CDR1 GTSNPN and CDR2 SVGIG (reference sequence). The V end was cut by 3 bases, the J end by 0 bases, with 8 bases between. This CDR3 has 13 amino acids. CDR3 sequence: CAWRQLMNTEAFF. The DNA for the CDR3 is TGTGCCTGGAGACAGCTGATGAACACTGAAGCTTTCTTT.

This clonotype was seen at least ten times. J is TRBJ1-1 and V is TRBV18; a weak D match, TRBD1 (5 bases). The CDR3 sequence is 16 residues long. Germline lookup yields CDR1 KGHSH and CDR2 LQKENI. Trimming took off 2 bases at V and 5 bases at J, with 18 bases between the two ends. The CDR3 region has the DNA TGTGCCAGCTCACCAAATGTACCACGGGGGGGAACTGAAGCTTTCTTT. It yields the protein CASSPNVPRGGTEAFF.

The chain couples TRBV5-4 to TRBJ2-7, with a tentative D call TRBD1 (6 bases). CDR3 size: 15 residues. The V gene lost 2 bases and the J gene lost 4 bases, with 16 bases spanning the gap. Germline CDR1 SGHNT, CDR2 YYREEE (reference sequence). In DNA form, the CDR3 reads TGTGCCAGCAGCTTTTCGGCACAGGGTGGATACGAGCAGTACTTC. Translation gives CASSFSAQGGYEQYF.

The chain joins TRBV12-3 or TRBV12-4 to TRBJ2-7, with a possible D match to TRBD2 (5 bases). The CDR3 is 12 residues long. V shed 5 bases and J shed 4 bases, with 9 bases lying between them. Here the CDR3 DNA reads TGTGCCAGCAGTCGTGAGGGTTACGAGCAGTACTTC. Translating it yields CASSREGYEQYF.

This clonotype showed up many times. The rearrangement uses TRBV27 and TRBJ1-5; 8 bases agree with TRBD1. Germline V gene sequence: CDR1 MNHEY, CDR2 SMNVEV (reference sequence). This CDR3 is 15 amino acids long. With 5 bases clipped from V and 0 bases from J, the junction kept 3 bases outside the gene matches. DNA for the CDR3: TGTGCCAGCAGTGGACAGGGACGTAGCAATCAGCCCCAGCATTTT. Protein sequence: CASSGQGRSNQPQHF.

In its sample, this clonotype was seen many times. The rearrangement uses TRBV10-1 and TRBJ2-7; TRBD2 might be the D (6 bases). The CDR3 consists of 15 residues. In germline, CDR1 is WNHNN, CDR2 SYGVQD (reference sequence). The ends were cut back, 2 bases at V and 3 bases at J, with 14 bases in the middle. CDR3 nucleotides: TGCGCCAGCAGTGAGGGGCACGGGAGTGACTACGAGCAGTACTTC. It yields the protein CASSEGHGSDYEQYF.

The CDR3 region is CASSQSILRDRPNIQYF. The CDR3 nucleotides read TGTGCCAGCAGCCAATCGATTTTAAGGGACCGACCAAACATTCAGTACTTC. The rearrangement links TRBV16 to TRBJ2-4; either TRBD1 or TRBD2 may supply D (5 bases each). V was shortened by 0 bases and J by 6 bases, with 18 bases between the two germline ends. The CDR3 has 17 amino acids. Germline V CDR1 and CDR2: KGHSY, FQNENV. The full variable domain, in which reference TRBV16 and TRBJ2-4 provide the parts outside the CDR3, is GEEVAQTPKHLVRGEGQKAKLYCAPIKGHSYVFWYQQVLKNEFKFLISFQNENVFDETGMPKERFSAKCLPNSPCSLEIQATKLEDSAVYFCASSQSILRDRPNIQYFGAGTRLSVL.

This clonotype was counted at least ten times. V and J are TRBV6-1 and TRBJ1-5; D remains unclear. With 0 bases removed from V and 4 bases from J, the gap between germline ends came to 10 bases. Germline assignment: CDR1 MNHNS and CDR2 SASEGT. The CDR3 spans 15 residues. The CDR3 reads CASSEARLGNQPQHF. The CDR3 DNA is TGTGCCAGCAGTGAAGCGCGGCTTGGGAATCAGCCCCAGCATTTT.

The chain carries TRBV11-2 and TRBJ2-4, with D perhaps assigned TRBD1 or TRBD2 (5 bases each). V was pared by 5 bases and J by 7 bases, with 15 bases between. Germline V gene lookup returns CDR1 SGHAT and CDR2 FQNNGV. The CDR3 covers 14 residues. The DNA of the CDR3 is TGTGCCAGCAGCAACCGGGGCCTTGGGAACATTCAGTACTTC. As protein: CASSNRGLGNIQYF.

The chain couples TRBV20-1 to TRBJ2-4, with D perhaps matching TRBD1 (5 bases). CDR3 size: 14 residues. Germline V CDR1 and CDR2: DFQATT, SNEGSKA (reference sequence). Trimming removed 3 bases from V and 7 bases from J, with 16 bases in between. This CDR3 reads CSASDRFRINIQYF. The CDR3, as DNA: TGCAGTGCTAGCGACAGATTTCGGATCAACATTCAGTACTTC.

This clonotype has only a few counts. The chain employs TRBV21-1 and TRBJ2-7; TRBD2, as called in the table, went unchecked against the DNA. TRBV21-1 is a pseudogene. The CDR3 covers 14 residues. CDR3 in DNA: TGTGCCAGCAGCAAAGCGCTAGCGGACTACGAGCAGTACTTC. Translation: CASSKALADYEQYF.

This clonotype appeared many times. This chain connects TRBV14 to TRBJ2-5; no reliable D call. This CDR3 is 16 amino acids long. Germline V lookup: CDR1 SGHDN, CDR2 FVKESK. V gave up 2 bases and J gave up 0 bases, with 13 bases separating them. Here the CDR3 DNA reads TGTGCCAGCAGCCAATTCCAAACGGTTTACCAAGAGACCCAGTACTTC. Translating gives CASSQFQTVYQETQYF.

This clonotype occurred many times. The chain links TRBV9 to TRBJ2-3; 10 bases are shared with TRBD2. Germline V gives CDR1 SGDLS, CDR2 YYNGEE. The V segment lost 4 bases and the J segment 2 bases; nucleotides outside the gene matches: 4. The CDR3 length is 15 residues. This CDR3 is CASSTGTSDTDTQYF. The CDR3 DNA reads as TGTGCCAGCAGCACCGGGACTAGCGACACAGATACGCAGTATTTT.

This clonotype was seen ten or more times. This chain uses TRBV6-6 with TRBJ1-5; 8 positions agree with TRBD1. V was pared by 7 bases and J by 7 bases, with 9 bases of the junction left unmatched. The length of the CDR3 is 14 residues. The V gene's germline CDR1 is MNHNY and CDR2 SVGAGI (reference sequence). The CDR3 reads CASIFGQGGQPQHF. CDR3 DNA sequence: TGTGCCAGCATCTTTGGACAGGGTGGCCAGCCCCAGCATTTT.

This clonotype was recorded a few times. The chain carries TRBV27 and TRBJ1-1; no clear D gene. Trimming took off 5 bases at V and 5 bases at J, with 12 bases between the two ends. Germline CDR1 is MNHEY and CDR2 is SMNVEV (reference sequence). The CDR3 extends over 13 amino acids. The CDR3 loop is CASSPEVETEAFF. Here the CDR3 DNA reads TGTGCCAGCAGTCCGGAAGTAGAGACTGAAGCTTTCTTT.

The chain uses TRBV12-3 or TRBV12-4 and TRBJ2-7; TRBD2 matches at 10 bases. Trimming at V came to 6 bases and at J to 5 bases, leaving 7 bases not matched to a gene. This CDR3 spans 14 amino acids. This chain's CDR3 is CASRKRGGVNEQYF. Written as DNA, the CDR3 is TGTGCCAGCAGGAAGCGGGGGGGAGTCAACGAGCAGTACTTC.